The 19 T cell receptor beta chains below were found in one sample sequenced in a study of T cells in Graves' hyperthyroidism and ophthalmopathy. There were TCR beta CDR3 regions amplified from RNA transcripts. RT-PCR in the first round (using the HTBI primer set) targeted the TCR CDR3. TCRdb re-called the multiplex PCR reads with MiXCR, one entry per CDR3 protein. The table lists approximately 560,000 distinct CDR3 sequences, 46% of them singletons. Sequenced: peripheral blood or thyroid tissue (not recorded which). These receptors were taken from a woman aged 18-30 years with Graves' hyperthyroidism.

This clonotype has ten or more counts. This chain uses TRBV7-9 with TRBJ2-7; perhaps TRBD2 as D (5 bases). Germline-derived CDR1 and CDR2 are SEHNR and FQNEAQ (reference sequence). This CDR3 is 12 amino acids long. V gave up 7 bases and J gave up 9 bases, with 16 bases separating them. The CDR3, as DNA: TGTGCCAGCACCATACCCGAGGGAGTGCAGTACTTC. Protein product: CASTIPEGVQYF.

The chain recombines TRBV24-1 with TRBJ1-5; the match to TRBD1 covers 7 bases. Germline CDR1 reads KGHDR; CDR2 reads SFDVKD. The CDR3 has 15 residues. Trimming took 0 bases from V and 6 from J; bases not matched to a gene: 4. The CDR3 is CATSDLRTGPQPQHF. Here the CDR3 DNA reads TGTGCCACCAGTGATTTGAGGACAGGACCTCAGCCCCAGCATTTT.

A few counts support this clonotype. The chain recombines TRBV9 with TRBJ1-2; the D gene is possibly TRBD1 (6 bases). V lost 5 bases and J 0 bases, leaving 11 bases between the germline ends. Germline-derived CDR1 and CDR2 are SGDLS and YYNGEE. There are 14 residues in the CDR3. CDR3 residues: CASRGQGTNYGYTF. In DNA, the CDR3 is TGTGCCAGCAGAGGGCAGGGGACTAACTATGGCTACACCTTC.

This clonotype occurred a few times. The chain uses TRBV5-6 and TRBJ1-5; tentatively, D is TRBD1 (6 bases). CDR1 is SGHDT and CDR2 is YYEEEE in the germline V gene. The CDR3 loop spans 13 amino acids. The V end was cut by 6 bases, the J end by 6 bases, with 13 bases between. The CDR3 protein is CASNRVGGQPQHF. The CDR3 nucleotides are TGTGCCAGCAACAGGGTGGGCGGTCAGCCCCAGCATTTT.

About this clonotype: The junction departs from the called germline gene at one end, perhaps through a read error. The chain uses TRBV10-2 and TRBJ1-5; D not resolved. There are 13 residues in the CDR3. In germline, CDR1 is WSHSY, CDR2 SAAADI. CDR3 loop: CASSWQPGQPQHF. The CDR3 DNA reads as TGTGCCAGCAGTTGGCAGCCCGGGCAGCCCCAGCATTTT.

This clonotype was recorded at least ten times. The chain has TRBV2 and TRBJ2-7, with unresolved D. From germline, CDR1 is SNHLY and CDR2 FYNNEI. V was cut by 10 bases and J by 4 bases, with 11 bases left in between. The CDR3 loop spans 11 amino acids. As DNA, the CDR3 is TGTGCCACCAAGACCCGGTACGAGCAGTACTTC. Translating gives CATKTRYEQYF.

This clonotype was seen many times. The rearrangement links TRBV2 to TRBJ1-5, with TRBD1 matching 9 bases. This CDR3 has 14 amino acids. Looked up from germline, CDR1 is SNHLY and CDR2 is FYNNEI. V was pared by 6 bases and J by 1 base, with 1 base of the junction left unmatched. CDR3 nucleotides: TGTGCCAGCAGGGACAGGGGAAGCAATCAGCCCCAGCATTTT. Protein sequence: CASRDRGSNQPQHF.

Of note for this clonotype: At one of its ends the junction is not consistent with the germline gene, which may arise from a read error. The chain employs TRBV7-2 and TRBJ2-2; tentatively, D is TRBD2 (5 bases). CDR3 length: 12 residues. Germline V gene sequence: CDR1 SGHTA, CDR2 FQGNSA. CDR3: CASSSQPGELLF. The CDR3 bases are TGTGCCAGCAGCTCTCAACCCGGGGAGCTGCTTTTT.

The chain links TRBV7-9 to TRBJ2-7; D perhaps matches TRBD2 (6 bases). Trimming cost V 5 bases and J 2 bases, with 13 bases left between them. The germline V gene has CDR1 SEHNR and CDR2 FQNEAQ (reference sequence). The CDR3 contains 14 residues. CDR3 DNA sequence: TGTGCCAGCAGCCAACGGGACTTGGCCTACGAGCAGTACTTC. Its translation: CASSQRDLAYEQYF.

CDR3 in amino acids: CASSSDTWAYEQYF. The CDR3 DNA is TGTGCCAGCAGCTCCGACACCTGGGCCTACGAGCAGTACTTC. The chain uses TRBV12-3 or TRBV12-4 and TRBJ2-7; D gene unclear. Trimming removed 6 bases at V and 2 bases at J, with 14 bases between. The CDR3 spans 14 residues.

Only a few counts were recorded for this clonotype. This sequence joins TRBV6-5 and TRBJ1-4; D is ambiguous. The CDR3 spans 16 residues. V dropped 1 base and J dropped 0 bases, with 9 bases sitting between them. Germline CDR1 is MNHEY and CDR2 is SVGAGI. The CDR3 is CASSYLGVSTNEKLFF. The CDR3 DNA is TGTGCCAGCAGTTACTTGGGAGTTTCAACTAATGAAAAACTGTTTTTT.

This chain links TRBV29-1 with TRBJ1-5, with D uncertain. V gave up 7 bases and J gave up 2 bases, with 18 bases separating them. The CDR3 totals 15 residues. Germline lookup yields CDR1 SQVTM and CDR2 ANQGSEA. CDR3 bases: TGCAGCGCCCCATTGTGGGGAGAAGGCAATCAGCCCCAGCATTTT. This translates into CSAPLWGEGNQPQHF.

Details on this clonotype: The junction shows a germline mismatch at one end, possibly a read error. This sequence joins TRBV7-9 and TRBJ2-6; a possible D gene is TRBD2 (6 bases). CDR1 and CDR2 from the germline V gene are SEHNR and FQNEAQ (reference sequence). The CDR3 loop spans 15 amino acids. CDR3 nucleotide sequence: TGTGCCAGCAGCCAAGACTCGGGCGGGGACAACGTCCTGACTTTC. Translation gives CASSQDSGGDNVLTF.

This clonotype was observed a few times. The gene calls are TRBV2 and TRBJ1-1; 8 positions match TRBD1. V lost 5 bases to trimming and J lost 6 bases; unmatched junction nucleotides: 5. Germline V gene lookup returns CDR1 SNHLY and CDR2 FYNNEI. The CDR3 length is 13 residues. CDR3 DNA sequence: TGTGCCAGCAGTTTCGGGACAGGCTCTGAAGCTTTCTTT. It yields the protein CASSFGTGSEAFF.

The genes are TRBV25-1 and TRBJ2-5, with TRBD1 matching over 7 bases. In germline, CDR1 is MGHDK, CDR2 SYGVNS. The junction had 9 bases not matched to a gene; V was cut back by 6 bases and J by 2 bases. The CDR3 covers 15 residues. DNA of the CDR3: TGTGCCAGCAGAGATCGAGCCAGGGGGCAAGAGACCCAGTACTTC. This encodes CASRDRARGQETQYF. Combining the CDR3 with reference TRBV25-1 and TRBJ2-5 gives the whole variable domain EADIYQTPRYLVIGTGKKITLECSQTMGHDKMYWYQQDPGMELHLIHYSYGVNSTEKGDLSSESTVSRIRTEHFPLTLESARPSHTSQYLCASRDRARGQETQYFGPGTRLLVL.

The genes are TRBV7-8 and TRBJ1-2; D is perhaps TRBD1 (6 bases). The CDR3 covers 14 residues. Germline V lookup: CDR1 SGHVS, CDR2 FQNEAQ. Trimming removed 5 bases at V and 4 bases at J, with 14 bases between. The CDR3 spells CASSRGGRGYGYTF. CDR3 nucleotides: TGTGCCAGCAGCAGAGGCGGCAGGGGCTATGGCTACACCTTC. The full variable domain, in which reference TRBV7-8 and TRBJ1-2 provide the parts outside the CDR3, is GAGVSQSPRYKVAKRGQDVALRCDPISGHVSLFWYQQALGQGPEFLTYFQNEAQLDKSGLPSDRFFAERPEGSVSTLKIQRTQQEDSAVYLCASSRGGRGYGYTFGSGTRLTVV.

This chain's CDR3 is CSVVGDISGANVLTF. CDR3 nucleotide sequence: TGCAGCGTTGTAGGCGACATCTCTGGGGCCAACGTCCTGACTTTC. This chain joins TRBV29-1 and TRBJ2-6; no reliable D call. Germline loops: CDR1 SQVTM, CDR2 ANQGSEA. The CDR3 has 15 residues. Trimming shortened V by 4 bases and J by 0 bases, and 10 bases separated the two germline ends.

The chain joins TRBV9 to TRBJ2-2, with D tentatively TRBD1 (5 bases). Trimming stripped 4 bases from V and 4 bases from J, with 14 bases between. This CDR3 contains 15 residues. Per germline, CDR1 SGDLS and CDR2 YYNGEE. In nucleotides, the CDR3 is TGTGCCAGCAGCACCCCGGAAAGGGGCACCGGGGAGCTGTTTTTT. Protein: CASSTPERGTGELFF.

This clonotype was counted only a few times. The J gene is TRBJ1-6, the V gene TRBV20-1; perhaps TRBD1 as D (5 bases). Germline V gene data show CDR1 as DFQATT and CDR2 as SNEGSKA (reference sequence). CDR3 length equals 14 residues. V was pared by 2 bases and J by 7 bases, with 12 bases between. This chain's CDR3 is CSARRGVRNSPLHF. DNA for the CDR3: TGCAGTGCTAGAAGAGGGGTACGGAATTCACCCCTCCACTTT.